These 8 T cell receptor beta chains were all obtained from the same sample, sequenced in a study of CD8 T cells in Susac syndrome. With random hexamers, roughly 0.45 to 1 ug RNA was reverse transcribed. TCRdb ran MiXCR on the immunoSEQ multiplex PCR reads and lists one entry per CDR3 protein. The data contain about 300,000 distinct CDR3 sequences, roughly 94% of them seen just once; the ten biggest clones take up roughly 0.064%. Input material: CD4+ T cells from PBMCs. These receptors originate from a human donor with multiple sclerosis.

This rearrangement joins TRBV29-1 to TRBJ2-7, with D possibly TRBD1 on 7 matching bases. Trimming pared 7 bases from V and 4 bases from J, leaving 17 bases between. CDR3 length: 13 residues. Germline V gene sequence: CDR1 SQVTM, CDR2 ANQGSEA. The CDR3 DNA reads TGCAGCGCTCGCGGGGCAGGGGGGTACGAGCAGTACTTC. This translates into CSARGAGGYEQYF.

This clonotype has a single count. The rearrangement links TRBV2 to TRBJ2-1; D not resolved. Germline V gene data show CDR1 as SNHLY and CDR2 as FYNNEI. V was shortened by 7 bases and J by 2 bases, with 9 bases between the two germline ends. The CDR3 has 13 residues. DNA for the CDR3: TGTGCCAGCAAGAAAGTACCCTACAATGAGCAGTTCTTC. It specifies CASKKVPYNEQFF.

The chain links TRBV5-6 to TRBJ1-2; no reliable D call. The CDR3 contains 12 residues. Germline CDR1 reads SGHDT; CDR2 reads YYEEEE. V lost 1 base, J lost 4 bases, and 5 bases lay in between. The CDR3 nucleotides read TGTGCCAGCAGCTTGTATACCTATGGCTACACCTTC. It specifies CASSLYTYGYTF.

The chain employs TRBV2 and TRBJ1-2; no clear D. The length of the CDR3 is 15 residues. CDR1 and CDR2 from the germline V gene are SNHLY and FYNNEI. Trimming left V 1 base short and J 6 bases short, with 15 bases between. CDR3: CASSEVVTGVHGYTF. The CDR3 DNA reads TGTGCCAGCAGTGAAGTTGTGACCGGGGTTCATGGCTACACCTTC.

The chain couples TRBV6-2 or TRBV6-3 to TRBJ1-5; D is uncertain. Trimming stripped 0 bases from V and 4 bases from J, with 7 bases between. Germline-derived CDR1 and CDR2 are MNHEY and SVGEGT. CDR3 length: 14 amino acids. The CDR3 DNA sequence: TGTGCCAGCAGTTACTCGAGGAGGAATCAGCCCCAGCATTTT. It is translated as CASSYSRRNQPQHF.

The gene calls are TRBV5-1 and TRBJ1-3; D possibly corresponds to TRBD1 (5 bases). Trimming left V 7 bases short and J 4 bases short, with 24 bases between. The germline gives CDR1 SGHRS, CDR2 YFSETQ. CDR3 length: 17 residues. The chain's CDR3 is CASPKERQRARGNTIYF. CDR3 in DNA: TGCGCCAGCCCAAAGGAGAGACAGAGGGCTCGGGGAAACACCATATATTTT.

This chain links TRBV6-1 with TRBJ1-2, with D tentatively TRBD1 (6 bases). The germline V and J ends were trimmed by 6 bases and 3 bases, with 11 bases remaining between them. Germline-derived CDR1 and CDR2 are MNHNS and SASEGT. The CDR3 consists of 13 residues. CDR3 nucleotides: TGTGCCAGCAGGGTACAGGGCGACTATGGCTACACCTTC. Protein: CASRVQGDYGYTF.

The CDR3 sequence is CASSDGRRTQYF. The CDR3 DNA reads as TGTGCCAGCAGCGATGGTAGGCGGACCCAGTACTTC. The rearrangement links TRBV7-2 to TRBJ2-5; no clear D. The CDR3 consists of 12 residues. From germline, CDR1 is SGHTA and CDR2 FQGNSA. The V end was cut by 5 bases, the J end by 7 bases, with 11 bases between. The whole variable domain, remainder taken from reference TRBV7-2 and TRBJ2-5, is GAGVSQSPSNKVTEKGKDVELRCDPISGHTALYWYRQSLGQGLEFLIYFQGNSAPDKSGLPSDRFSAERTGGSVSTLTIQRTQQEDSAVYLCASSDGRRTQYFGPGTRLLVL.